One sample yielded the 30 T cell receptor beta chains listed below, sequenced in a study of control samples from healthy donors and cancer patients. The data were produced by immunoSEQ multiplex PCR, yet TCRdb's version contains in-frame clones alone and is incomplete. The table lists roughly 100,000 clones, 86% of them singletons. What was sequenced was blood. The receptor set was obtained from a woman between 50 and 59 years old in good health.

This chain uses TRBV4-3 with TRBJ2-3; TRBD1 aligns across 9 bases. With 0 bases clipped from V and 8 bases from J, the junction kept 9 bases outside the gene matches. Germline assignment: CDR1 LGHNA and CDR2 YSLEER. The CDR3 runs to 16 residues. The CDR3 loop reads CASSQEPGQGAGTQYF. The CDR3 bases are TGCGCCAGCAGCCAAGAACCGGGACAGGGTGCAGGTACGCAGTATTTT.

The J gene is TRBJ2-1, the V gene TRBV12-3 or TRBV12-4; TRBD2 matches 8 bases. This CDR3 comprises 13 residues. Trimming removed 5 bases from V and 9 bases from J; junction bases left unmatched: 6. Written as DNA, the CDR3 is TGTGCCAGCAGTGGGGGACTAGAGGGTGAGCAGTTCTTC. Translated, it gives CASSGGLEGEQFF.

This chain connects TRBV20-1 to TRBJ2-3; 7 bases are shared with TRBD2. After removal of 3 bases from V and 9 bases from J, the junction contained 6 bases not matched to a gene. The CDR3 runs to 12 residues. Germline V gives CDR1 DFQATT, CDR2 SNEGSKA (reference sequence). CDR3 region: CSASVSGQTQYF. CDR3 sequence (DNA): TGCAGTGCTAGTGTTAGCGGGCAAACGCAGTATTTT.

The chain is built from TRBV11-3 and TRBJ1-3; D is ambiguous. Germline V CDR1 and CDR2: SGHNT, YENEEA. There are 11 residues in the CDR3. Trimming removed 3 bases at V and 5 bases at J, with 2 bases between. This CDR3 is CASSFRNTIYF. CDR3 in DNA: TGTGCCAGCAGCTTTAGAAACACCATATATTTT.

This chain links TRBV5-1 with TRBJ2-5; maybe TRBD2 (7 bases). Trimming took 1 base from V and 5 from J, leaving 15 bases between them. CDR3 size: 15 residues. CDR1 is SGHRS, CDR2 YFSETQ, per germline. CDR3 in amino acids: CASSLLGGGEETQYF. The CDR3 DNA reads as TGCGCCAGCAGCTTGTTGGGGGGGGGCGAGGAGACCCAGTACTTC.

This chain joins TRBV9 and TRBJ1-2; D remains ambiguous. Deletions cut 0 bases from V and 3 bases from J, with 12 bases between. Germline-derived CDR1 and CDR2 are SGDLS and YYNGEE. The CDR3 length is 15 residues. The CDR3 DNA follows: TGTGCCAGCAGCGTAGGTCTCAGCCCGGACTATGGCTACACCTTC. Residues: CASSVGLSPDYGYTF. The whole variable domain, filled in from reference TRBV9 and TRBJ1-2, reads DSGVTQTPKHLITATGQRVTLRCSPRSGDLSVYWYQQSLDQGLQFLIQYYNGEERAKGNILERFSAQQFPDLHSELNLSSLELGDSALYFCASSVGLSPDYGYTFGSGTRLTVV.

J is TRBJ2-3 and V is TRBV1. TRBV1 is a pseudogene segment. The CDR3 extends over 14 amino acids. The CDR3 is CTSRLLALTDTQYF. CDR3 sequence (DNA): TGCACCAGCCGCCTGTTGGCGTTAACAGATACGCAGTATTTT.

The chain's CDR3 is CATSSVQGRTEAFF. CDR3 nucleotide sequence: TGTGCCACCAGCAGCGTACAGGGGCGCACTGAAGCTTTCTTT. V is TRBV15 and J is TRBJ1-1; 7 positions match TRBD1. The CDR3 contains 14 residues. Germline lookup yields CDR1 LNHNV and CDR2 YYDKDF (reference sequence). V dropped 3 bases and J dropped 4; count of bases not matched to a gene: 5.

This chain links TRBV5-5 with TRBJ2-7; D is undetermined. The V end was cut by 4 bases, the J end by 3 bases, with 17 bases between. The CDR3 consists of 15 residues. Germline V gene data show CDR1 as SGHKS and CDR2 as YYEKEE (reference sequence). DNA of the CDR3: TGTGCCAGCAGCCCGCGGTCGCTACTCTACTACGAGCAGTACTTC. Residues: CASSPRSLLYYEQYF.

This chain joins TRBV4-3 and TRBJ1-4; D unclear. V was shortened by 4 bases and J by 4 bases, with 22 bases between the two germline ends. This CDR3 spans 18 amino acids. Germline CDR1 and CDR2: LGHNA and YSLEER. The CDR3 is CASSRLASSGGLNEKLFF. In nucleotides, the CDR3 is TGCGCCAGCAGCCGTCTCGCGTCCTCCGGAGGCCTTAATGAAAAACTGTTTTTT.

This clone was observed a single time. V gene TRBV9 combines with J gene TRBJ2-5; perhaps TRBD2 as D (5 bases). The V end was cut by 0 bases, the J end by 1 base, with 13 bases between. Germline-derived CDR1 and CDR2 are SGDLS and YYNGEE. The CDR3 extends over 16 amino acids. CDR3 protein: CASSVEDSYFQETQYF. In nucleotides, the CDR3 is TGTGCCAGCAGCGTAGAGGACTCCTACTTCCAAGAGACCCAGTACTTC.

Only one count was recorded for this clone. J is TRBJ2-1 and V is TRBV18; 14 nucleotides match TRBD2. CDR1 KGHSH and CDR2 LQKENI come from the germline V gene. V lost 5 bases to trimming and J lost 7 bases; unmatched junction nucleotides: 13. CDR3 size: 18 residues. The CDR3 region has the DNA TGTGCCAGCTCAAAGATCACCGGGACTAGCGGGAGTAGGAATGAGCAGTTCTTC. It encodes CASSKITGTSGSRNEQFF. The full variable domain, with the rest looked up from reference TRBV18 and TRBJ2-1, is NAGVMQNPRHLVRRRGQEARLRCSPMKGHSHVYWYRQLPEEGLKFMVYLQKENIIDESGMPKERFSAEFPKEGPSILRIQQVVRGDSAAYFCASSKITGTSGSRNEQFFGPGTRLTVL.

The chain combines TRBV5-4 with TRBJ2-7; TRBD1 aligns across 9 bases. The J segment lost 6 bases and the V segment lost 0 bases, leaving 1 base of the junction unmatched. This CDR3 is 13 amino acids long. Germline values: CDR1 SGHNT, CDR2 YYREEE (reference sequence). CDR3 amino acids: CASSLDRGPEQYF. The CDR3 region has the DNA TGTGCCAGCAGCTTGGACAGGGGGCCCGAGCAGTACTTC.

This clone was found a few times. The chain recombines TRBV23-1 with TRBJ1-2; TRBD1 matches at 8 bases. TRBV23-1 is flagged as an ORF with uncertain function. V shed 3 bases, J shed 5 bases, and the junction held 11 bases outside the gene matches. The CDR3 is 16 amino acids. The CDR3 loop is CASSHYAGGASYGYTF. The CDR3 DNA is TGCGCCAGCAGTCACTACGCAGGGGGCGCGAGTTATGGCTACACCTTC.

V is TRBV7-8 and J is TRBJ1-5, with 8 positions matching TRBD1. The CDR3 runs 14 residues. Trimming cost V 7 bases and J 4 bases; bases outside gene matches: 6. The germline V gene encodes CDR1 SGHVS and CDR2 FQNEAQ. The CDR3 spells CASTPGQANQPQHF. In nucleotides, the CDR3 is TGTGCCAGCACCCCGGGACAGGCTAATCAGCCCCAGCATTTT.

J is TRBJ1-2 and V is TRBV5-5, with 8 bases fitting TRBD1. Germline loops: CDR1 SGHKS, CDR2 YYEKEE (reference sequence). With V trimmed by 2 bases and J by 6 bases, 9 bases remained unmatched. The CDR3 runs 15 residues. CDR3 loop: CASSLTWTGTDGYTF. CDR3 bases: TGTGCCAGCAGCTTAACCTGGACAGGGACGGATGGCTACACCTTC.

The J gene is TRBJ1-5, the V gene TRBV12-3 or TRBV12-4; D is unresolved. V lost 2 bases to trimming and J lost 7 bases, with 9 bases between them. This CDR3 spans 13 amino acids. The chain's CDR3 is CASSLSERQPQHF. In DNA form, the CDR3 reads TGTGCCAGCAGTTTATCAGAGCGACAGCCCCAGCATTTT.

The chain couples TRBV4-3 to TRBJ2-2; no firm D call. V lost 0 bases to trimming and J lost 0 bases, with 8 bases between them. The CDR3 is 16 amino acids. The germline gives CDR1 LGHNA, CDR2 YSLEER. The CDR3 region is CASSQEVAPNTGELFF. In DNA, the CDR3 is TGCGCCAGCAGCCAAGAGGTCGCTCCGAACACCGGGGAGCTGTTTTTT.

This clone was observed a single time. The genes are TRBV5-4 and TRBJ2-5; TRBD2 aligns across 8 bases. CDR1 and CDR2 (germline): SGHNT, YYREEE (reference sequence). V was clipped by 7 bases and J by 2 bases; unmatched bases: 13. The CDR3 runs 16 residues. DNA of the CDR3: TGTGCCAGCTCGGGCCATCGGGGGGGCCAACAAGAGACCCAGTACTTC. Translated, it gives CASSGHRGGQQETQYF.

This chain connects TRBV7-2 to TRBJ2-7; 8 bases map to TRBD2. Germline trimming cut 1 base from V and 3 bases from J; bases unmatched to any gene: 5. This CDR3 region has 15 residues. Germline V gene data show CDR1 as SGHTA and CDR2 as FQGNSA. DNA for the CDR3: TGTGCCAGCAGCTTAGATGGTAGCGGGAACTACGAGCAGTACTTC. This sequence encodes CASSLDGSGNYEQYF.

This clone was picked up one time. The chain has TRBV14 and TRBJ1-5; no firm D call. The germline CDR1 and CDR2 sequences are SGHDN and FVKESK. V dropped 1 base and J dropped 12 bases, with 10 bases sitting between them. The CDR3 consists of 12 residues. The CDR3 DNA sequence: TGTGCCAGCAGCCAAGGGTACGGGCTCCAGCATTTT. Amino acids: CASSQGYGLQHF.

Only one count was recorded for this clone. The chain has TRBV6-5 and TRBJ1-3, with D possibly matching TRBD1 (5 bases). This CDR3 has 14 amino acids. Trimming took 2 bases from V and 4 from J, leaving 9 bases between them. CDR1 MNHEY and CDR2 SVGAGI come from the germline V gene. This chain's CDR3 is CASSYGALGNTIYF. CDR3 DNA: TGTGCCAGCAGTTACGGGGCGTTAGGAAACACCATATATTTT.

The CDR3 sequence: CAVGGQETQYF. In nucleotides, the CDR3 is TGTGCCGTCGGGGGCCAAGAGACCCAGTACTTC. V usage is TRBV2 and J usage is TRBJ2-5, with TRBD2 as a possible D gene (6 bases). With 11 bases removed from V and 1 base from J, the gap between germline ends came to 8 bases. Germline values: CDR1 SNHLY, CDR2 FYNNEI. CDR3 size: 11 residues.

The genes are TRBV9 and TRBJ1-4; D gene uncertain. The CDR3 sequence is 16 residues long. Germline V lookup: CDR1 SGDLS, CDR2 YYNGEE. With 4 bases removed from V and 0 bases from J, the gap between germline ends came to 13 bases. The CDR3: CASSPRRTATNEKLFF. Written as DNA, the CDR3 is TGTGCCAGCAGCCCCCGCCGGACGGCAACTAATGAAAAACTGTTTTTT.

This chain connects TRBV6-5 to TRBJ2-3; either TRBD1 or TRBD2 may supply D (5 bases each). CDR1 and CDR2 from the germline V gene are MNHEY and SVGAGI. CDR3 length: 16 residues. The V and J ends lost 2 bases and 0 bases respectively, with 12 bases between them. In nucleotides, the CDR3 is TGTGCCAGCAGTTACGAGAGGGGCTTTAGCACAGATACGCAGTATTTT. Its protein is CASSYERGFSTDTQYF.

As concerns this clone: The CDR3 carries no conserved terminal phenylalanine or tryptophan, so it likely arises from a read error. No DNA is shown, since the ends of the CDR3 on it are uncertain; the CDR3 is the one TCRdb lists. The CDR3 reads CASSRTGGRTAPAL. The chain uses TRBV19 and TRBJ1-5; the table's D gene call, TRBD1, was not cross checked with the DNA. Including both end residues, the CDR3 is 14 amino acids long. Germline loops: CDR1 LNHDA, CDR2 SQIVND (reference sequence).

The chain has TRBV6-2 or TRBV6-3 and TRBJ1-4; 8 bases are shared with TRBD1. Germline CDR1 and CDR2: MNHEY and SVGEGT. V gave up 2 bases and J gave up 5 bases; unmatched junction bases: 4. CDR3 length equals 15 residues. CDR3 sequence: CASSYRTGRNEKLFF. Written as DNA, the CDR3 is TGTGCCAGCAGTTACCGGACAGGGCGGAATGAAAAACTGTTTTTT.

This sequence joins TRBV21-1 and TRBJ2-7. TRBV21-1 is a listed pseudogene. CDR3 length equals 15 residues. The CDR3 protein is CASSKGFALTYEQYF. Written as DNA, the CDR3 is TGTGCCAGCAGCAAAGGGTTTGCTCTTACCTACGAGCAGTACTTC.

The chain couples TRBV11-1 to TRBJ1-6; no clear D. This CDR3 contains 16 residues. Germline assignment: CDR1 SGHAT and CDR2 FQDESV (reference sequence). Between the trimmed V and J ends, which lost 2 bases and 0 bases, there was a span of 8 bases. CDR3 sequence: CASSLRRSSYNSPLHF. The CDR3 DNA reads TGTGCCAGCAGCTTACGGAGAAGCTCCTATAATTCACCCCTCCACTTT. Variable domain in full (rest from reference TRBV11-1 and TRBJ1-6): EAEVAQSPRYKITEKSQAVAFWCDPISGHATLYWYRQILGQGPELLVQFQDESVVDDSQLPKDRFSAERLKGVDSTLKIQPAELGDSAMYLCASSLRRSSYNSPLHFGNGTRLTVT.

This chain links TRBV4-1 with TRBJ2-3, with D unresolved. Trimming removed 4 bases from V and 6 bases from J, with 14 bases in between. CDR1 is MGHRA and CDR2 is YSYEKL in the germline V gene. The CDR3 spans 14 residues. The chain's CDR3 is CASSPRASPDTQYF. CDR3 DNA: TGCGCCAGCAGCCCTCGGGCCTCCCCGGATACGCAGTATTTT.